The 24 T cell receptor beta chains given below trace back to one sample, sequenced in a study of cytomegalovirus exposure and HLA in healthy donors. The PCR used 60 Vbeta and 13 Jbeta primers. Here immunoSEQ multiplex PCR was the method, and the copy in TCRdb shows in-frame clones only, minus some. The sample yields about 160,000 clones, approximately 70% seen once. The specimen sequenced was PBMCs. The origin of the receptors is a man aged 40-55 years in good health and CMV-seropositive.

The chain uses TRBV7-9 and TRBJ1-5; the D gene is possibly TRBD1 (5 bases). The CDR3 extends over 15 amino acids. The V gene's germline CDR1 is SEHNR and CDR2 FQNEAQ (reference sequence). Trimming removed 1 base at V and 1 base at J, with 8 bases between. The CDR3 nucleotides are TGTGCCAGCAGCTTAGGGGCAGGGAGCAATCAGCCCCAGCATTTT. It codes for CASSLGAGSNQPQHF.

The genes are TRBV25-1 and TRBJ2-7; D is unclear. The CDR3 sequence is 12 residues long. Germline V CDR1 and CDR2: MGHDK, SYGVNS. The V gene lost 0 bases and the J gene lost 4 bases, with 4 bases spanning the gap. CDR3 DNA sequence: TGTGCCAGCAGTGAATACCAGTACGAGCAGTACTTC. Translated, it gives CASSEYQYEQYF.

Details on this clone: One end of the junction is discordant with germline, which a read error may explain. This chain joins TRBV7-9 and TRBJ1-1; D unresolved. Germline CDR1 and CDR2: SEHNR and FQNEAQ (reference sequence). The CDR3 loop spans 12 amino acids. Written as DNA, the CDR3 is TGTTCCAGCAGCTTCACCCTGAGTGAGGCTTTCTTT. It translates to CSSSFTLSEAFF.

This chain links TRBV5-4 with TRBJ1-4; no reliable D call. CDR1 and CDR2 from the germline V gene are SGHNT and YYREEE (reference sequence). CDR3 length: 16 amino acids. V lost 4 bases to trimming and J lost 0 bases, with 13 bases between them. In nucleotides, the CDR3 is TGTGCCAGCAGCCAAGGAGCTGCTGCAACTAATGAAAAACTGTTTTTT. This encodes CASSQGAAATNEKLFF.

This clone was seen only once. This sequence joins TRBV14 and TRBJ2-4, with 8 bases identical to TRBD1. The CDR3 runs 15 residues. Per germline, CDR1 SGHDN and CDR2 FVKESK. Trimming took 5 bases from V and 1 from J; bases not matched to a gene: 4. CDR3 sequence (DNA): TGTGCCAGCAGCTCGGACAGGGAGGCCAAAAACATTCAGTACTTC. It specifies CASSSDREAKNIQYF.

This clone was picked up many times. The CDR3 coding sequence is TGTGCCAGTAGCGACAGGGCCGGCGAGCAGTACTTC. It encodes CASSDRAGEQYF. The rearrangement joins TRBV19 to TRBJ2-7; the match to TRBD1 covers 7 bases. Germline V gene sequence: CDR1 LNHDA, CDR2 SQIVND (reference sequence). The CDR3 sequence is 12 residues long. V shed 6 bases and J 6 bases; nucleotides not matched to a gene: 5.

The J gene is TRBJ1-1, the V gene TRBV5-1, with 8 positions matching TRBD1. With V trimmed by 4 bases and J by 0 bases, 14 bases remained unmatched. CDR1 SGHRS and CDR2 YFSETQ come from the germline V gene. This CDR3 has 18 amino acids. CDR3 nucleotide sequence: TGCGCCAGCAGCCTCGGGGCGGGTCAGGGGGCTTTGAACACTGAAGCTTTCTTT. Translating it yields CASSLGAGQGALNTEAFF.

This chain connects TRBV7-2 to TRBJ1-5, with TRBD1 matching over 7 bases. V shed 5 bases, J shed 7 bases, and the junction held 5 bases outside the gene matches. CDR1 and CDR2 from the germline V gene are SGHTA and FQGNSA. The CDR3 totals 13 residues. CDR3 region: CASSRDRDQPQHF. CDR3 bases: TGTGCCAGCAGCCGCGACAGGGACCAGCCCCAGCATTTT.

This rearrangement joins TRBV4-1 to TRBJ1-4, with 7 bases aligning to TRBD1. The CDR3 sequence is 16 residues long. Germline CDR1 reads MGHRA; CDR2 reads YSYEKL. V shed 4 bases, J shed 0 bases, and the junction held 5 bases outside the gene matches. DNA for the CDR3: TGCGCCAGCAGCCCGTCCGGGACAGCAACTAATGAAAAACTGTTTTTT. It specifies CASSPSGTATNEKLFF.

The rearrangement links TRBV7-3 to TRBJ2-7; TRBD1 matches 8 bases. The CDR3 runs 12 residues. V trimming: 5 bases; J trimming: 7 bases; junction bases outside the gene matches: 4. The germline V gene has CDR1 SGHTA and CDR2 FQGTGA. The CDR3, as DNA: TGTGCCAGCAGCCCGACAGGGGATGAGCAGTACTTC. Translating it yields CASSPTGDEQYF.

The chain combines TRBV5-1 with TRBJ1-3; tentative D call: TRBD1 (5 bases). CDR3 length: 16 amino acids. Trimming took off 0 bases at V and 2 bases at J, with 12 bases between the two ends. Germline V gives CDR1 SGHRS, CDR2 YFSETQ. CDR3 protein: CASSLGSGETGNTIYF. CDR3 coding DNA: TGCGCCAGCAGCTTGGGGTCGGGGGAAACTGGAAACACCATATATTTT.

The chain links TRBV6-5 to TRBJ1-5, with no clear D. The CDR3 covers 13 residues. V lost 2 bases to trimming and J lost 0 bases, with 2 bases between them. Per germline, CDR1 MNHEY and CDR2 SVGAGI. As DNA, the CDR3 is TGTGCCAGCAGTTACCGTAGCAATCAGCCCCAGCATTTT. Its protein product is CASSYRSNQPQHF.

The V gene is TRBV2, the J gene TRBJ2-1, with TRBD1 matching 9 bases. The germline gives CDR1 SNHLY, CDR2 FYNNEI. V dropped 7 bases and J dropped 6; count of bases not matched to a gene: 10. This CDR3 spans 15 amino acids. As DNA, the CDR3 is TGTGCCAGCACTCCCGGGACAGGGTACACCAATGAGCAGTTCTTC. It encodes CASTPGTGYTNEQFF.

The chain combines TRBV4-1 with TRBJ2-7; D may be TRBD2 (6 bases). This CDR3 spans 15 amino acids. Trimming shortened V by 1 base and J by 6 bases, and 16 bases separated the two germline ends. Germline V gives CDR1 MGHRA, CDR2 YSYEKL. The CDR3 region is CASSQVRGGGVEQYF. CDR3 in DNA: TGCGCCAGCAGCCAAGTACGAGGTGGAGGGGTCGAGCAGTACTTC.

CDR3 nucleotides: TGTGCCAGTAGTATAGCTCTAGCGGGGCTCCAAGAGACCCAGTACTTC. Translating it yields CASSIALAGLQETQYF. The chain combines TRBV19 with TRBJ2-5, with TRBD2 identical over 9 bases. The CDR3 is 16 residues long. The ends lost 1 base at V and 1 base at J; junction bases unmatched: 4. Germline V gene data show CDR1 as LNHDA and CDR2 as SQIVND (reference sequence).

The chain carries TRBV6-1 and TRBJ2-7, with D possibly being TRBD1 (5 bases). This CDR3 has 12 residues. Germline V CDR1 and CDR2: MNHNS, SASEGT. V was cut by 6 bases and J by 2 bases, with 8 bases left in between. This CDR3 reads CASRSQAYEQYF. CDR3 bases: TGTGCCAGCAGATCACAGGCCTACGAGCAGTACTTC.

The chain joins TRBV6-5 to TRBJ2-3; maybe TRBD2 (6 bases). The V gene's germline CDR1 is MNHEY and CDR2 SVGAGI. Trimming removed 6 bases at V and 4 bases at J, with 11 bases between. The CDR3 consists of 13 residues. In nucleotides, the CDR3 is TGTGCCAGCAGCCCTGGAGGGGCAGATACGCAGTATTTT. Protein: CASSPGGADTQYF.

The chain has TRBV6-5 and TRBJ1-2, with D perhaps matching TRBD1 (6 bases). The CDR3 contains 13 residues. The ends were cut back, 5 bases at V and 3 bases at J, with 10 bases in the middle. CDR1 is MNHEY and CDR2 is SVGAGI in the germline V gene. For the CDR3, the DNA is TGTGCCAGCAGTGAGACAGGACACTATGGCTACACCTTC. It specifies CASSETGHYGYTF.

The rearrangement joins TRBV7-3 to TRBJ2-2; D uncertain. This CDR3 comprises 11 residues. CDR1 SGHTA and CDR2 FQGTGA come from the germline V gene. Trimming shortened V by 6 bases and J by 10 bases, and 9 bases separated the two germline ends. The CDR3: CASRSGSELFF. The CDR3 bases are TGTGCCAGCAGGTCCGGGTCGGAGCTGTTTTTT.

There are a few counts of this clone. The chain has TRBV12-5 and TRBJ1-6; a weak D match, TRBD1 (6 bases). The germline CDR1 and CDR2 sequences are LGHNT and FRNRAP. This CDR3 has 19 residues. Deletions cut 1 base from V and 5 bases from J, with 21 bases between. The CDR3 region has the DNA TGTGCTAGTGGTTTGGCCCCACTTCTAGGGGGTTGGAATAATTCACCCCTCCACTTT. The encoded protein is CASGLAPLLGGWNNSPLHF.

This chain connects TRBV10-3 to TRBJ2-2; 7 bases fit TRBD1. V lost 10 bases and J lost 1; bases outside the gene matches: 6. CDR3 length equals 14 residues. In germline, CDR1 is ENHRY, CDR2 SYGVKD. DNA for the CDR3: TGTGCCACCGGACAGGCGCTGAACACCGGGGAGCTGTTTTTT. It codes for CATGQALNTGELFF.

The CDR3 coding sequence is TGCGCCATCCTCCGGGGGGTCAGAGAGACCCAGTACTTC. As protein: CAILRGVRETQYF. The gene calls are TRBV10-1 and TRBJ2-5; TRBD2 matches at 7 bases. The V segment lost 10 bases and the J segment 4 bases; nucleotides outside the gene matches: 9. This CDR3 contains 13 residues. Per the germline V gene, CDR1 is WNHNN and CDR2 is SYGVQD (reference sequence).

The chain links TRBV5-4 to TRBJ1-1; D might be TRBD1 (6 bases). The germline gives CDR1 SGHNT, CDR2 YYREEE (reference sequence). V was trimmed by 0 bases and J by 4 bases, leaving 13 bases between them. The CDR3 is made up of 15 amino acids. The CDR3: CASSLASRGGTEAFF. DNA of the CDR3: TGTGCCAGCAGCTTGGCCAGCAGAGGGGGCACTGAAGCTTTCTTT.

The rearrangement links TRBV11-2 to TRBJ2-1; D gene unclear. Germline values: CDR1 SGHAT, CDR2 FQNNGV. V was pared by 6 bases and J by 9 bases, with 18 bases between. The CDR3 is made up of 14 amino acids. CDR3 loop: CASSLPDRRSEQFF. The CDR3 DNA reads TGTGCCAGCAGTCTCCCCGATCGGCGGTCTGAGCAGTTCTTC.